The sequence of this TCR beta chain was determined in a study of T cells in localized non-small cell lung cancer. Sequencing was performed with immunoSEQ multiplex PCR; in TCRdb, only in-frame clones are kept and a portion is missing. The profile shows about 75,000 clones, around 84% of them singletons. In its sample, this clone was seen a few times. Its antigen is currently unknown. At the DNA level, this CDR3 is encoded by other sequences in the same sample as well. Trimming stripped 5 bases from V and 5 bases from J, with 6 bases between. There are 11 residues in the CDR3. CDR1 is MNHEY and CDR2 is SVGAGI in the germline V gene. Study observations and caveats: Clonality of T cells reached its maximum in uninvolved adjacent lung, surpassing tumor. A median of around 57 clones ranked among the top 100 in tumor appeared in adjacent lung.

V gene TRBV6-5 combines with J gene TRBJ2-5; TRBD2 might be the D (5 bases). This TCR came from a female donor at least 60 years old with stage I lung adenocarcinoma. Sample: peripheral blood, taken before any cancer treatment. Here the CDR3 DNA reads TGTGCCAGCAGTACGGGGGAGACCCAGTACTTC. This translates into CASSTGETQYF.